This T cell receptor beta chain stems from a study of T cells in Graves' hyperthyroidism and ophthalmopathy. General study results and limits: Blood also showed most of the thyroid clonotypes that were expanded above 0.001.

Amplification of TCR beta CDR3 regions used RNA as the template. The TCR CDR3 was amplified in a first-round RT-PCR using the HTBI primer set. TCRdb used MiXCR to reprocess the multiplex PCR reads, holding one entry per CDR3 protein. The sample carries approximately 420,000 distinct CDR3 sequences, roughly 15% recorded once. To note about this clonotype: The antigen is unknown.

The patients, who ranged from 18 to 65 in age, presented with newly diagnosed hyperthyroidism lasting under 2 months. Extraction of PBMCs used 8.5 to 10 ml of fresh peripheral blood. Germline V gene lookup returns CDR1 SGHVS and CDR2 FNYEAQ. This CDR3 region has 13 residues. The ends were cut back, 5 bases at V and 3 bases at J, with 10 bases in the middle. The TCR sequence derives from a woman aged 18-29 years with Graves' hyperthyroidism. This chain connects TRBV7-6 to TRBJ1-1; D is unclear. Input material: blood. The CDR3: CASSPIGDTEAFF. The CDR3 region has the DNA TGTGCCAGCAGCCCCATCGGGGACACTGAAGCTTTCTTT.